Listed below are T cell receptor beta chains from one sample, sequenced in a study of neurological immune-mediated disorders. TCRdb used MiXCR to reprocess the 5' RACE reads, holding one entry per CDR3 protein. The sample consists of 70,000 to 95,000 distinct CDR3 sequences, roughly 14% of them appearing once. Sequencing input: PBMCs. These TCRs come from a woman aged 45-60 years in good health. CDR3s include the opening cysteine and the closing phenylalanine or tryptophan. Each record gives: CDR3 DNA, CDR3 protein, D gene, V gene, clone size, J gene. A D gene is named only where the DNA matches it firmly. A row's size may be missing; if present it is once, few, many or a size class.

CDR3nt: TGTGCCAGCAGCTTCCCCGGGACAGGGAGAAACACCATATATTTT; CDR3aa: CASSFPGTGRNTIYF; d_gene: TRBD1; v_gene: TRBV7-2; abundance: many; j_gene: TRBJ1-3
CDR3nt: TGTGCCAGCAGCCAGGAAGCCGAGAAAAACATTCAGTACTTC; CDR3aa: CASSQEAEKNIQYF; d_gene: NA; v_gene: TRBV21-1; abundance: NA; j_gene: TRBJ2-4
CDR3nt: TGTGCCAGCAGCTCGGGACAGGGGACGTACACTGAAGCTTTCTTT; CDR3aa: CASSSGQGTYTEAFF; d_gene: TRBD1; v_gene: TRBV11-1; abundance: many; j_gene: TRBJ1-1
CDR3nt: TGTGCCAGCGGTAGGGGGCTGGGCTGGGGTGGCTACACCTTC; CDR3aa: CASGRGLGWGGYTF; d_gene: TRBD1; v_gene: TRBV12-3/TRBV12-4; abundance: many; j_gene: TRBJ1-2
CDR3nt: TGCGCCAGCAGTGCGTGGACTAGCGGGGGATACAATGAGCAGTTCTTC; CDR3aa: CASSAWTSGGYNEQFF; d_gene: TRBD2; v_gene: TRBV10-2; abundance: NA; j_gene: TRBJ2-1
CDR3nt: TGTGCCAGCACCCTGGGACTAGCGGGAGGAGAGACCCAGTACTTC; CDR3aa: CASTLGLAGGETQYF; d_gene: TRBD2; v_gene: TRBV12-3/TRBV12-4; abundance: many; j_gene: TRBJ2-5
CDR3nt: TGTGCCAGCAGTTCCTCCGGGACAGGACTATACGAGCAGTACTTC; CDR3aa: CASSSSGTGLYEQYF; d_gene: TRBD1; v_gene: TRBV28; abundance: many; j_gene: TRBJ2-7
CDR3nt: TGCGCCAGAGTGAGGGCGGGACGTATAGATACGCAGTATTTT; CDR3aa: CARVRAGRIDTQYF; d_gene: NA; v_gene: TRBV5-1; abundance: many; j_gene: TRBJ2-3
CDR3nt: TGTGCCAGCAGTCCCCCTTTAGGAGAACTGTTTTTT; CDR3aa: CASSPPLGELFF; d_gene: NA; v_gene: TRBV28; abundance: NA; j_gene: TRBJ1-4
CDR3nt: TGCGCCAGCAGCGACAATAGCGGTCTCCAAGAGACCCAGTACTTC; CDR3aa: CASSDNSGLQETQYF; d_gene: NA; v_gene: TRBV5-1; abundance: many; j_gene: TRBJ2-5
CDR3nt: TGCGCCAGCAGCGGACAGGGGGCCTACACTGAAGCTTTCTTT; CDR3aa: CASSGQGAYTEAFF; d_gene: TRBD1; v_gene: TRBV5-1; abundance: many; j_gene: TRBJ1-1
CDR3nt: TGTGCCAGCAGCTCGCCGGGACAGCTGATAGATACGCAGTATTTT; CDR3aa: CASSSPGQLIDTQYF; d_gene: TRBD1; v_gene: TRBV14; abundance: many; j_gene: TRBJ2-3
CDR3nt: TGTGCCAGCAGCTTCTTGACCGGGACAGGGTCGGGAAACACCATATATTTT; CDR3aa: CASSFLTGTGSGNTIYF; d_gene: TRBD1; v_gene: TRBV7-6; abundance: many; j_gene: TRBJ1-3
CDR3nt: TGCGCCAGCAGCTTGGACAGCAGGGCCGATACGCAGTATTTT; CDR3aa: CASSLDSRADTQYF; d_gene: NA; v_gene: TRBV5-1; abundance: many; j_gene: TRBJ2-3
CDR3nt: TGTGCCAGCAGCCCTGAGTGGGGGAACACTGAAGCTTTCTTT; CDR3aa: CASSPEWGNTEAFF; d_gene: NA; v_gene: TRBV5-4; abundance: many; j_gene: TRBJ1-1